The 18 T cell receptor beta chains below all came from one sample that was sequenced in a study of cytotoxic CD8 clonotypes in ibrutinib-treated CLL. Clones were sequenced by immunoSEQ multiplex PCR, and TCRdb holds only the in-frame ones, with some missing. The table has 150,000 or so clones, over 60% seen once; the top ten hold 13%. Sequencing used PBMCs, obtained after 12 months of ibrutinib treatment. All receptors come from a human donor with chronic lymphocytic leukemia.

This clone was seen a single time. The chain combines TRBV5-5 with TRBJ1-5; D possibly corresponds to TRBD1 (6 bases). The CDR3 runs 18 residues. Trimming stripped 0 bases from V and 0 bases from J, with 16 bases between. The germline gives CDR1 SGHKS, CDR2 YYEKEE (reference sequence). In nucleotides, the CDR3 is TGTGCCAGCAGCTTGGGGGCCAGGGACATTTATAGCAATCAGCCCCAGCATTTT. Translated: CASSLGARDIYSNQPQHF. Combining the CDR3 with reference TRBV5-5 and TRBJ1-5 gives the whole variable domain DAGVTQSPTHLIKTRGQQVTLRCSPISGHKSVSWYQQVLGQGPQFIFQYYEKEERGRGNFPDRFSARQFPNYSSELNVNALLLGDSALYLCASSLGARDIYSNQPQHFGDGTRLSIL.

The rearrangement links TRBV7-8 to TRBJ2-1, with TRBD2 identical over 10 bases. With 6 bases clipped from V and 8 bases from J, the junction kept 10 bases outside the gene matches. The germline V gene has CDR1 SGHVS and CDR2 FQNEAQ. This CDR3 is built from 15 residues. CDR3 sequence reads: CASRPLAGEVYEQFF. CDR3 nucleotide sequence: TGTGCCAGCAGGCCCCTAGCGGGAGAAGTTTATGAGCAGTTCTTC.

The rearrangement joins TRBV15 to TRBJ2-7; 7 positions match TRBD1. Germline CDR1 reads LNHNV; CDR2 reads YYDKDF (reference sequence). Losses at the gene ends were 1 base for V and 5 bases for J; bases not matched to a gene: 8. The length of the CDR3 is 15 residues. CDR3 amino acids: CATSRVQGELNEQYF. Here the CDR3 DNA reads TGTGCCACCAGCAGAGTCCAGGGGGAATTAAACGAGCAGTACTTC. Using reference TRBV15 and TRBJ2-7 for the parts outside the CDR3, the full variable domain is DAMVIQNPRYQVTQFGKPVTLSCSQTLNHNVMYWYQQKSSQAPKLLFHYYDKDFNNEADTPDNFQSRRPNTSFCFLDIRSPGLGDTAMYLCATSRVQGELNEQYFGPGTRLTVT.

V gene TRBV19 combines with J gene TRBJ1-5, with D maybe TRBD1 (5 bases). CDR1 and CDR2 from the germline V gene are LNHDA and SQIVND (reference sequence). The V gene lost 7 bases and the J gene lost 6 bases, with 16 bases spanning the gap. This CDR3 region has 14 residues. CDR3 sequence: CASTMGGFGQPQHF. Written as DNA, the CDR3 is TGTGCCAGTACTATGGGGGGGTTTGGTCAGCCCCAGCATTTT. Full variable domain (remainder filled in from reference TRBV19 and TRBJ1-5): DGGITQSPKYLFRKEGQNVTLSCEQNLNHDAMYWYRQDPGQGLRLIYYSQIVNDFQKGDIAEGYSVSREKKESFPLTVTSAQKNPTAFYLCASTMGGFGQPQHFGDGTRLSIL.

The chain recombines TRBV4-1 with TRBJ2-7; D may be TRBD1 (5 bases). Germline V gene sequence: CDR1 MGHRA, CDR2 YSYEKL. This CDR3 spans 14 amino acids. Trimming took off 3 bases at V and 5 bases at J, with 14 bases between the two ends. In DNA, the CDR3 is TGCGCCAGCAGCCAGACAGTCCAGGTAGACGAGCAGTACTTC. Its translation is CASSQTVQVDEQYF.

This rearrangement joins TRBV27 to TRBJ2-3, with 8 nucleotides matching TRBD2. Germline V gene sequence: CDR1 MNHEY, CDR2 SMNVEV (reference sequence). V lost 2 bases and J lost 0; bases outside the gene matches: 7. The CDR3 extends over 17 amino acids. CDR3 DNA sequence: TGTGCCAGCAGTTTAGGGTGGGCTAGCGGGAGCACAGATACGCAGTATTTT. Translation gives CASSLGWASGSTDTQYF.

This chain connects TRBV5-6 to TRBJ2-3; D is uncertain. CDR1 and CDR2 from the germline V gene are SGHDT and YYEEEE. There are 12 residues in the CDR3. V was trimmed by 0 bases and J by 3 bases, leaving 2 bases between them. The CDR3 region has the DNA TGTGCCAGCAGCTTGGTGACAGATACGCAGTATTTT. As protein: CASSLVTDTQYF.

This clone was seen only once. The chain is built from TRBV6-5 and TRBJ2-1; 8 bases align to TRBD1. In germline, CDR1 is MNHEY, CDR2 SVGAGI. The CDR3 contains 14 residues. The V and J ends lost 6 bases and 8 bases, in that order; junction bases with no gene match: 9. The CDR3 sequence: CASRRTGINDEQFF. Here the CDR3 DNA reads TGTGCCAGCAGACGGACAGGGATAAACGATGAGCAGTTCTTC.

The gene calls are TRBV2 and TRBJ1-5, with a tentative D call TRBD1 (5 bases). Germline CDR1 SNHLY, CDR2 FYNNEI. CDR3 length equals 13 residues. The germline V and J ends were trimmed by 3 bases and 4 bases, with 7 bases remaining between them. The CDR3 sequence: CASSDRVNQPQHF. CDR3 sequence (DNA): TGTGCCAGCAGTGACAGGGTAAATCAGCCCCAGCATTTT.

CDR3 sequence (DNA): TGTGCCAGCAGCTTAACGACCGGCCCCTACAATGAGCAGTTCTTC. This codes for CASSLTTGPYNEQFF. The rearrangement links TRBV7-6 to TRBJ2-1; D gene ambiguous. This CDR3 spans 15 amino acids. Per the germline V gene, CDR1 is SGHVS and CDR2 is FNYEAQ. With 2 bases removed from V and 2 bases from J, the gap between germline ends came to 10 bases.

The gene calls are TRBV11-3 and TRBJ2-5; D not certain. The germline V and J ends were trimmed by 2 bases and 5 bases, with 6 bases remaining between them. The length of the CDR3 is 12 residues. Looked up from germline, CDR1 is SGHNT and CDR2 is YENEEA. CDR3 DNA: TGTGCCAGCAGCTTATTGTGGGAGACCCAGTACTTC. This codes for CASSLLWETQYF.

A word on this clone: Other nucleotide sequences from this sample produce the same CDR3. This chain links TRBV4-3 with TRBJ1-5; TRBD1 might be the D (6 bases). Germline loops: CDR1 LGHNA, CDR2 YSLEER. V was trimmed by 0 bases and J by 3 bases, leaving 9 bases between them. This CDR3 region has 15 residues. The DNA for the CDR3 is TGCGCCAGCAGCCAAGATAGGGGACACAATCAGCCCCAGCATTTT. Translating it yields CASSQDRGHNQPQHF.

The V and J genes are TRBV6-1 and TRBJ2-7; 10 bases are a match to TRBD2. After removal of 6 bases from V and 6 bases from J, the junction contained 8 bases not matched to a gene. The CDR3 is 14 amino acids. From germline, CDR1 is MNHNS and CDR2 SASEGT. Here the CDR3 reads CASRTLAGVVEQYF. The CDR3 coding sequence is TGTGCCAGCAGGACCCTAGCGGGAGTTGTCGAGCAGTACTTC.

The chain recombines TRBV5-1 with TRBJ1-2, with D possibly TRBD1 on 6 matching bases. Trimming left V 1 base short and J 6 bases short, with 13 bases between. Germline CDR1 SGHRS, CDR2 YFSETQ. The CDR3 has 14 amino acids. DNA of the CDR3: TGCGCCAGCAGCTTGTACTCAGGGGCGGATGGCTACACCTTC. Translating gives CASSLYSGADGYTF.

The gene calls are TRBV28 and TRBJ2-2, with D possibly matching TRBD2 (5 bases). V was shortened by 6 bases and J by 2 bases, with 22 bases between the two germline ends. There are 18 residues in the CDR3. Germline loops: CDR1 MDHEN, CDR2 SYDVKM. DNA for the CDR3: TGTGCCAGCAGCCCTCCTCAAAATTGGGGAGCAAACACCGGGGAGCTGTTTTTT. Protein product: CASSPPQNWGANTGELFF.

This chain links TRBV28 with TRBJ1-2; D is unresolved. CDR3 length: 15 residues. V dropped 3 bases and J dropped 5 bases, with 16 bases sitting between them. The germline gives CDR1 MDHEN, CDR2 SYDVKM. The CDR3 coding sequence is TGTGCCAGCAGTTTCCCCGGCCCTGAGGTTTATGGCTACACCTTC. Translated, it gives CASSFPGPEVYGYTF.

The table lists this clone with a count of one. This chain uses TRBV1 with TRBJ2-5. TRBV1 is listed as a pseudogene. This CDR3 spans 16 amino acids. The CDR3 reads CTSGVGSGGTKETQYF. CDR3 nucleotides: TGCACCAGCGGGGTGGGGTCCGGGGGCACAAAGGAGACCCAGTACTTC.

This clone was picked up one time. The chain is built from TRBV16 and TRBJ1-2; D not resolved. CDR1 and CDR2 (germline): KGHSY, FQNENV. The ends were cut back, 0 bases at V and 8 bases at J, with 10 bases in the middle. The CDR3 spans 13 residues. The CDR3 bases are TGTGCCAGCAGCCAATCGGGTCATGAGGGCTACACCTTC. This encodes CASSQSGHEGYTF. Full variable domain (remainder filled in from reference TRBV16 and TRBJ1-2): GEEVAQTPKHLVRGEGQKAKLYCAPIKGHSYVFWYQQVLKNEFKFLISFQNENVFDETGMPKERFSAKCLPNSPCSLEIQATKLEDSAVYFCASSQSGHEGYTFGSGTRLTVV.